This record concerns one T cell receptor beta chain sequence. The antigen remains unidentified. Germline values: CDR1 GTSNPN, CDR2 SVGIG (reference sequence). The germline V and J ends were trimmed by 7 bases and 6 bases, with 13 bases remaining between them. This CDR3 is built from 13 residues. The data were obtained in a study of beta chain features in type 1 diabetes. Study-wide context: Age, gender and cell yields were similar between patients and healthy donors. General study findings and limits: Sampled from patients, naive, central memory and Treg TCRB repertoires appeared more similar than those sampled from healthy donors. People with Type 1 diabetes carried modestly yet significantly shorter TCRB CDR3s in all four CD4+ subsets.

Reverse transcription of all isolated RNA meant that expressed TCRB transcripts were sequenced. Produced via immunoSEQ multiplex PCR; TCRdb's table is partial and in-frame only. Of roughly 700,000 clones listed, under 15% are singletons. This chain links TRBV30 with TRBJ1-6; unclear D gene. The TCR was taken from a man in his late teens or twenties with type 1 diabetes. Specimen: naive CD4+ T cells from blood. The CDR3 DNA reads TGTGCCTCCTCGTGGGCCAGTAATTCACCCCTCCACTTT. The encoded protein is CASSWASNSPLHF. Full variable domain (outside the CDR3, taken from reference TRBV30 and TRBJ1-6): SQTIHQWPATLVQPVGSPLSLECTVEGTSNPNLYWYRQAAGRGLQLLFYSVGIGQISSEVPQNLSASRPQDRQFILSSKKLLLSDSGFYLCASSWASNSPLHFGNGTRLTVT.